The 4 T cell receptor beta chains below all came from one sample that was sequenced in a study of Ad26.COV2.S vaccination and SARS-CoV-2 variants. Clones were sequenced by immunoSEQ multiplex PCR, and TCRdb holds only the in-frame ones, with some missing. In the table there are hundreds of thousands of clones, around 87% of which are singletons. Treatment meaning: 15 to 20 received Ad26.COV2.S at low or high dose, single or two shots; several received placebo; per-sample allocation not given. All samples were drawn on day 63, counting from the first vaccine or placebo injection. The sample in question was peripheral blood, obtained in a trial of Ad26.COV2.S vaccine versus placebo. Source of these receptors: a person aged 18-65 years who received the Ad26.COV2.S COVID-19 vaccine or a placebo.

The J gene is TRBJ2-7, the V gene TRBV30; D is perhaps TRBD2 (6 bases). Germline CDR1 is GTSNPN and CDR2 is SVGIG (reference sequence). Trimming took off 0 bases at V and 2 bases at J, with 20 bases between the two ends. This CDR3 comprises 17 residues. As DNA, the CDR3 is TGTGCCTGGAGTGTAAAGCAACGGGAGTTGGGGGCCTACGAGCAGTACTTC. The encoded protein is CAWSVKQRELGAYEQYF.

The chain recombines TRBV9 with TRBJ2-1; D might be TRBD1 (6 bases). Germline V gene lookup returns CDR1 SGDLS and CDR2 YYNGEE. The CDR3 spans 14 residues. Trimming removed 0 bases at V and 6 bases at J, with 10 bases between. This chain's CDR3 is CASSVGWGLNEQFF. The CDR3 region has the DNA TGTGCCAGCAGCGTAGGGTGGGGGCTCAATGAGCAGTTCTTC.

This clone was detected only a few times. This chain connects TRBV20-1 to TRBJ2-5; 8 bases line up with TRBD1. CDR3 size: 11 residues. Per the germline V gene, CDR1 is DFQATT and CDR2 is SNEGSKA (reference sequence). CDR3 nucleotide sequence: TGCAGCGGACAGGGTCCAGAGACCCAGTACTTC. Encoded protein: CSGQGPETQYF.

The rearrangement joins TRBV5-4 to TRBJ1-1, with D possibly being TRBD1 (6 bases). Germline CDR1 and CDR2: SGHNT and YYREEE (reference sequence). V was clipped by 0 bases and J by 2 bases, with 11 bases between them. There are 15 residues in the CDR3. CDR3 in amino acids: CASSLGAQGNTEAFF. CDR3 coding DNA: TGTGCCAGCAGCTTGGGGGCACAGGGAAACACTGAAGCTTTCTTT.